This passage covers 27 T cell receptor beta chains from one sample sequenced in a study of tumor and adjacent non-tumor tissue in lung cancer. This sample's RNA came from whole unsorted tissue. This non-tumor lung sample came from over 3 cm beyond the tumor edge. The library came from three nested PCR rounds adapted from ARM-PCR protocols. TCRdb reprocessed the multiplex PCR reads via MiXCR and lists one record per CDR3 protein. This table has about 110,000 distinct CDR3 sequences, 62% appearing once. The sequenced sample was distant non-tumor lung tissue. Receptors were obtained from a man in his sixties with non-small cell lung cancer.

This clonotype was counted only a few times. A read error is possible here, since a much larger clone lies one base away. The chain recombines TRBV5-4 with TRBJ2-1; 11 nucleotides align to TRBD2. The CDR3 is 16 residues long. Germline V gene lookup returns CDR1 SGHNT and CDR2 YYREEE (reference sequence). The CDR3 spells CANSLTLAGGNNEQFF. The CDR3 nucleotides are TGTGCCAACAGCTTGACCCTAGCGGGGGGCAACAATGAGCAGTTCTTC.

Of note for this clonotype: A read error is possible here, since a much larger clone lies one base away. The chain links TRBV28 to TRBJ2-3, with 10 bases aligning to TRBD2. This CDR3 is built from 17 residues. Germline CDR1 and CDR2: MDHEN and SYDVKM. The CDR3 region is CGSSPPPSGRSPDTQYF. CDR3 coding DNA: TGTGGCAGCAGTCCCCCCCCTAGCGGGAGATCCCCAGATACGCAGTATTTT.

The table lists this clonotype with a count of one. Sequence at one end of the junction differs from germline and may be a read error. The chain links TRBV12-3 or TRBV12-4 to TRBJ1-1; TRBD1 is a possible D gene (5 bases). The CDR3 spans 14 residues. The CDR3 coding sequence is TGTGTCAGCAGTCCCTGGAGGGGAGACACTGAAGCTTTCTTT. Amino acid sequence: CVSSPWRGDTEAFF.

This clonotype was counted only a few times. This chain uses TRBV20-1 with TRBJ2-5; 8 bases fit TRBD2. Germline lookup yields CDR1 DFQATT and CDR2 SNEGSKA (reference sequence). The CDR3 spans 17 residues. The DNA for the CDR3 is TGCAGCTTTTTACCACTTGGACTAGCTGGGCGCCAAGAGACCCAGTACTTC. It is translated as CSFLPLGLAGRQETQYF.

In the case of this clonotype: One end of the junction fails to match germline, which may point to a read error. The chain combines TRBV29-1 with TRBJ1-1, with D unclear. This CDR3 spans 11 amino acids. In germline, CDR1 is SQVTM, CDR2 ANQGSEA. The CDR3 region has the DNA TGCAGTGTTTTGGAGAACATTGAAGCTTTCTTT. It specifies CSVLENIEAFF.

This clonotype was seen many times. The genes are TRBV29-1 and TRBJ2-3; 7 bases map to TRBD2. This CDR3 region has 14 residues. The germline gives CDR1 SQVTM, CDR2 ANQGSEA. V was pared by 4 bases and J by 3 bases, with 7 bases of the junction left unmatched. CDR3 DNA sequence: TGCAGCGTTGGAGCGGGGCGTATAACAGATACGCAGTATTTT. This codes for CSVGAGRITDTQYF.

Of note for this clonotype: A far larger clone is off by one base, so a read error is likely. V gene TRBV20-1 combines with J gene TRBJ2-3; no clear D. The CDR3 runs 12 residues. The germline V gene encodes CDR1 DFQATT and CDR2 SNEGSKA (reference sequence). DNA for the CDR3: TGCAGTGCCCGCCGTTCCACAAATACGCAGTATTTT. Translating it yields CSARRSTNTQYF.

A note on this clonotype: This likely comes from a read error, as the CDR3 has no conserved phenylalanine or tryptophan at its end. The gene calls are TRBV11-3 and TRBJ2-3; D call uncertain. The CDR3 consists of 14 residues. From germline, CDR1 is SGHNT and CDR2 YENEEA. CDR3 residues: CASSLVCYTDTQYL. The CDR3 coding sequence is TGTGCTAGCAGCTTAGTCTGCTACACAGATACGCAGTATTTA.

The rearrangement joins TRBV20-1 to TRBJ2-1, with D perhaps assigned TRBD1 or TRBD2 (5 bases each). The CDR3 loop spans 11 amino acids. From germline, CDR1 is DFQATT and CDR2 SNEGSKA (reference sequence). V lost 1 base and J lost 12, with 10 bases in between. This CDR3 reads CSARVGTRQFF. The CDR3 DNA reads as TGCAGTGCTAGAGTGGGGACCCGGCAGTTCTTC.

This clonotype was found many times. CDR3 in amino acids: CASSHTSSYNEQFF. CDR3 nucleotides: TGTGCCAGCAGTCATACGAGCTCCTACAATGAGCAGTTCTTC. The chain recombines TRBV6-6 with TRBJ2-1, with unresolved D. CDR1 is MNHNY and CDR2 is SVGAGI in the germline V gene (reference sequence). The CDR3 extends over 14 amino acids. The V end lost 5 bases, the J end lost 0 bases, and 8 bases lay between the germline ends.

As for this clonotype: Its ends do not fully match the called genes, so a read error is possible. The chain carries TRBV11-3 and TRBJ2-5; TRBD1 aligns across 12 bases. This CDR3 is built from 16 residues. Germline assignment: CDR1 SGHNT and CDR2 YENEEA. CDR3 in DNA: TGTGCCAGCAGCTTAGGGGGACAGGGGGCAGAGGAGACTCAGTACTTC. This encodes CASSLGGQGAEETQYF.

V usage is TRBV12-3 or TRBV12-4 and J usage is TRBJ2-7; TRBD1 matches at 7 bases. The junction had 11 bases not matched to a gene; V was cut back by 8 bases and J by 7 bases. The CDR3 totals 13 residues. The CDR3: CASCPGQRIEQYF. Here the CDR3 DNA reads TGTGCCAGCTGTCCGGGACAGAGGATTGAGCAGTACTTC.

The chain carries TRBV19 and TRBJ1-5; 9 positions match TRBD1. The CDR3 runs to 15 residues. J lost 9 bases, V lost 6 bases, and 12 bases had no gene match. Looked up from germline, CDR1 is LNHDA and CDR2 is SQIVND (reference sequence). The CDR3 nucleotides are TGTGCCAGTAGATCCGGGACAGGGAGCATGGGGCCCCAGCATTTT. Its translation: CASRSGTGSMGPQHF.

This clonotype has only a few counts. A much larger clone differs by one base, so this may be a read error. CDR3 DNA sequence: TGTGCCAGCAGCGTATGGGGGGGCGGGGAGGCCCAGTACTTC. The encoded protein is CASSVWGGGEAQYF. This chain links TRBV9 with TRBJ2-5, with D tentatively TRBD2 (7 bases). The CDR3 is 14 residues long. V shed 1 base and J shed 9 bases, with 16 bases lying between them. CDR1 is SGDLS and CDR2 is YYNGEE in the germline V gene.

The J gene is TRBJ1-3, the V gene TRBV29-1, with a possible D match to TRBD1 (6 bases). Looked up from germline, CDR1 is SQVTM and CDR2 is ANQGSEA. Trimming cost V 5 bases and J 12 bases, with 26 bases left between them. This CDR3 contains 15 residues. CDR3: CSVRAGQHSGDSIYF. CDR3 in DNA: TGCAGCGTTCGAGCGGGACAACACTCTGGAGACAGCATATATTTT.

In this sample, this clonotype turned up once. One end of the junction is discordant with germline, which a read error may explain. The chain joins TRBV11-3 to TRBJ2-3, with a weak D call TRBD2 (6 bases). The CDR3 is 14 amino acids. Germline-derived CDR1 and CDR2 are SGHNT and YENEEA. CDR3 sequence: CVSSYGGKGDTKYF. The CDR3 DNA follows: TGTGTCAGCAGCTATGGCGGGAAAGGAGATACGAAGTATTTT.

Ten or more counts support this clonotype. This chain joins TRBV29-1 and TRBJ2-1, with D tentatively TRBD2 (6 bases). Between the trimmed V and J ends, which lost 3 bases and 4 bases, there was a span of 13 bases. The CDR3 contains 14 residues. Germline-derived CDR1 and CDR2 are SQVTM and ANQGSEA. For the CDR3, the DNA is TGCAGCGTTGATCCCCGGGAGAAATACAATGAGCAGTTCTTC. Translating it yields CSVDPREKYNEQFF.

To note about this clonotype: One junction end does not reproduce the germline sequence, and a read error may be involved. The CDR3 nucleotides read TGCAGCGCTGAAGGTAAACATAGCTCCTACATTGAGCAGTTCTTC. Translated: CSAEGKHSSYIEQFF. The rearrangement links TRBV29-1 to TRBJ2-1; no definite D call. This CDR3 spans 15 amino acids. Looked up from germline, CDR1 is SQVTM and CDR2 is ANQGSEA.

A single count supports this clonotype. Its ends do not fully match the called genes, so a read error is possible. This CDR3 is CANISGVNTEAFF. In nucleotides, the CDR3 is TGTGCCAACATCTCAGGGGTGAACACTGAAGCCTTCTTT. The V and J genes are TRBV6-5 and TRBJ1-1; TRBD1 might be the D (6 bases). The CDR3 is made up of 13 amino acids. Germline V gene data show CDR1 as MNHEY and CDR2 as SVGAGI.

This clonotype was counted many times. The chain's CDR3 is CASSYSREGKNEQFF. DNA for the CDR3: TGTGCCAGCAGTTACTCCCGGGAGGGGAAGAATGAGCAGTTCTTC. The V call is TRBV6-2 or TRBV6-3, the J call TRBJ2-1, with 8 bases identical to TRBD2. This CDR3 has 15 residues. Losses at the gene ends were 0 bases for V and 7 bases for J; bases not matched to a gene: 5. CDR1 and CDR2 from the germline V gene are MNHEY and SVGEGT.

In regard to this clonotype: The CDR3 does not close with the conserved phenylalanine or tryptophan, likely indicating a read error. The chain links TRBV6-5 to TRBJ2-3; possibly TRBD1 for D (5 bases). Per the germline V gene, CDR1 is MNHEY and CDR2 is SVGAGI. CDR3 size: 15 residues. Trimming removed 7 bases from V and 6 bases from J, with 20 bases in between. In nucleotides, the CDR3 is TGTGCCAGCAACCGACAGACCTCCTCCACGGATACGCAGTATGTT. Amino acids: CASNRQTSSTDTQYV.

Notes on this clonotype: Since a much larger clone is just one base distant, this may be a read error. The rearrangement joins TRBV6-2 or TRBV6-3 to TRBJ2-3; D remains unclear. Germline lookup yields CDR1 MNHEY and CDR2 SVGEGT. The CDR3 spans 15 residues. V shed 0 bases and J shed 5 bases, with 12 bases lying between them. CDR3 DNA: TGTGCCAGCAGTTACTCGATGGATACCGTAGATACGCAGTATTTT. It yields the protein CASSYSMDTVDTQYF.

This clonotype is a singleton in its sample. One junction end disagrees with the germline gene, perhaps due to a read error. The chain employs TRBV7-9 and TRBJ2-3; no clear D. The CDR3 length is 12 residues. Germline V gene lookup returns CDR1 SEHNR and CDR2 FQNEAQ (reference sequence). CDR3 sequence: CASILEVNTQYF. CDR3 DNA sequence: TGTGCCAGCATCTTAGAAGTCAATACGCAGTATTTT.

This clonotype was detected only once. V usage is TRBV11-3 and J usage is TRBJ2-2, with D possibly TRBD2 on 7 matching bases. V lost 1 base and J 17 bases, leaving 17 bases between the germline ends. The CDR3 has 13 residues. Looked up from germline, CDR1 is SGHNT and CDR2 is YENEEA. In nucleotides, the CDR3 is TGTGCCAGCAGCTTAGTCCTGTCCGGGGGGCTATTTTTT. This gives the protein CASSLVLSGGLFF.

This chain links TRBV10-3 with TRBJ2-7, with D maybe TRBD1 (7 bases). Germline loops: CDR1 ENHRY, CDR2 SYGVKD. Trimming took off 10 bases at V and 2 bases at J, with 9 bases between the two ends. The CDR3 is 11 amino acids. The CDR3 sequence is CASGTAYEQYF. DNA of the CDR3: TGTGCCAGCGGGACAGCCTACGAGCAGTACTTC.

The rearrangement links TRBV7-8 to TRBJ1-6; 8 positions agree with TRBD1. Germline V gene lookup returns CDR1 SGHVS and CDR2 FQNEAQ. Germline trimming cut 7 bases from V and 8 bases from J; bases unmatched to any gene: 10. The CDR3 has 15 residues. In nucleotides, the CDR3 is TGTGCCAGCAACCTACGAGGGACAGGTGATTCACCCCTCCACTTT. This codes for CASNLRGTGDSPLHF. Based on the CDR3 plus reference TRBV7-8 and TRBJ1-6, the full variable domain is GAGVSQSPRYKVAKRGQDVALRCDPISGHVSLFWYQQALGQGPEFLTYFQNEAQLDKSGLPSDRFFAERPEGSVSTLKIQRTQQEDSAVYLCASNLRGTGDSPLHFGNGTRLTVT.

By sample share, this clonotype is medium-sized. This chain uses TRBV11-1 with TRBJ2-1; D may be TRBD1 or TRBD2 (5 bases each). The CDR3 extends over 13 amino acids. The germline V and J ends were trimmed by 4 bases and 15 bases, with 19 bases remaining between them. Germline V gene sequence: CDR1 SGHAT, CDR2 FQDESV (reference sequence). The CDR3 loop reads CASSSFPLGETFF. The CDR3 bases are TGTGCCAGCAGCTCTTTCCCACTAGGGGAGACGTTCTTC.